Below, 27 T cell receptor beta chains from the same sample are listed, as sequenced in a study of pediatric ulcerative colitis. Only in-frame clones appear in the TCRdb table, and some are missing; sequencing was by immunoSEQ multiplex PCR. Among about 64,000 clones listed, 86% were seen once. The specimen was blood. The receptors were sampled from a boy between 10 and 17 years old with severe ulcerative colitis.

V usage is TRBV7-6 and J usage is TRBJ2-1; D uncertain. The CDR3 is 15 residues long. The germline V and J ends were trimmed by 5 bases and 0 bases, with 11 bases remaining between them. The germline gives CDR1 SGHVS, CDR2 FNYEAQ. The CDR3 region is CASSPPDTSYNEQFF. DNA for the CDR3: TGTGCCAGCAGCCCACCAGACACCTCCTACAATGAGCAGTTCTTC.

The V gene is TRBV5-4, the J gene TRBJ1-2; 7 bases fit TRBD1. This CDR3 region has 13 residues. Germline V gene lookup returns CDR1 SGHNT and CDR2 YYREEE (reference sequence). J gave up 2 bases and V 9 bases, and 7 bases lay outside the gene matches. CDR3 amino acids: CAINDRANYGYTF. CDR3 DNA sequence: TGTGCCATAAACGACAGGGCCAACTATGGCTACACCTTC.

This sequence joins TRBV10-2 and TRBJ2-7; D is unresolved. The germline V gene encodes CDR1 WSHSY and CDR2 SAAADI. V was shortened by 6 bases and J by 1 base, with 7 bases between the two germline ends. This CDR3 spans 12 amino acids. The DNA for the CDR3 is TGCGCCAGCAGCCGACAATCCTACGAGCAGTACTTC. Its translation: CASSRQSYEQYF.

This chain connects TRBV13 to TRBJ1-2; maybe TRBD1 (6 bases). CDR1 and CDR2 from the germline V gene are PRHDT and FYEKMQ (reference sequence). V lost 0 bases, J lost 4 bases, and 18 bases lay in between. This CDR3 has 17 residues. The CDR3 protein is CASSLGPGEEEGYGYTF. CDR3 DNA sequence: TGTGCCAGCAGCTTAGGCCCAGGGGAGGAGGAGGGCTATGGCTACACCTTC. Variable domain in full (rest from reference TRBV13 and TRBJ1-2): AAGVIQSPRHLIKEKRETATLKCYPIPRHDTVYWYQQGPGQDPQFLISFYEKMQSDKGSIPDRFSAQQFSDYHSELNMSSLELGDSALYFCASSLGPGEEEGYGYTFGSGTRLTVV.

The chain has TRBV4-3 and TRBJ2-2; 8 nucleotides match TRBD2. The ends lost 5 bases at V and 6 bases at J; junction bases unmatched: 29. CDR1 and CDR2 from the germline V gene are LGHNA and YSLEER. The CDR3 covers 22 residues. DNA of the CDR3: TGCGCCAGCAGCGAATTATATAGAGACCAGCGGGAGCCACCCGGACTTCCCGGGGAGCTGTTTTTT. Residues: CASSELYRDQREPPGLPGELFF.

DNA of the CDR3: TGTGCCAGCGTGTCGGTTCAAGAGACCCAGTACTTC. This sequence encodes CASVSVQETQYF. V and J are TRBV6-6 and TRBJ2-5, with D unclear. Germline V CDR1 and CDR2: MNHNY, SVGAGI (reference sequence). V lost 8 bases to trimming and J lost 2 bases, with 9 bases between them. CDR3 length equals 12 residues.

The genes are TRBV18 and TRBJ2-1; 8 bases align to TRBD2. CDR3 length: 17 amino acids. Losses at the gene ends were 3 bases for V and 5 bases for J; bases not matched to a gene: 12. Germline CDR1 and CDR2: KGHSH and LQKENI. In nucleotides, the CDR3 is TGTGCCAGCTCACCTATATCCGGGACTAGGACCAACAATGAGCAGTTCTTC. Amino acids: CASSPISGTRTNNEQFF.

The J gene is TRBJ1-1, the V gene TRBV6-6; D remains ambiguous. V was trimmed by 9 bases and J by 0 bases, leaving 5 bases between them. CDR3 size: 11 residues. The germline V gene has CDR1 MNHNY and CDR2 SVGAGI (reference sequence). CDR3 in DNA: TGTGCCAGTCGAATGAACACTGAAGCTTTCTTT. Translating gives CASRMNTEAFF.

This chain uses TRBV19 with TRBJ1-4; D is possibly TRBD1 (5 bases). The ends were cut back, 6 bases at V and 7 bases at J, with 9 bases in the middle. CDR1 LNHDA and CDR2 SQIVND come from the germline V gene (reference sequence). The length of the CDR3 is 12 residues. The CDR3 protein is CASSQGAEKLFF. DNA for the CDR3: TGTGCCAGTAGCCAGGGCGCTGAAAAACTGTTTTTT.

The gene calls are TRBV11-2 and TRBJ1-1; D unresolved. Germline CDR1 reads SGHAT; CDR2 reads FQNNGV. This CDR3 contains 14 residues. Trimming pared 4 bases from V and 0 bases from J, leaving 9 bases between. For the CDR3, the DNA is TGTGCCAGCAGCTGGGGAACAATGAACACTGAAGCTTTCTTT. Translation gives CASSWGTMNTEAFF. Looking up the rest from reference TRBV11-2 and TRBJ1-1 gives the full variable domain: EAGVAQSPRYKIIEKRQSVAFWCNPISGHATLYWYQQILGQGPKLLIQFQNNGVVDDSQLPKDRFSAERLKGVDSTLKIQPAKLEDSAVYLCASSWGTMNTEAFFGQGTRLTVV.

V is TRBV9 and J is TRBJ2-1; D not certain. CDR1 SGDLS and CDR2 YYNGEE come from the germline V gene. The CDR3 is made up of 12 amino acids. With 0 bases removed from V and 6 bases from J, the gap between germline ends came to 4 bases. The CDR3 sequence is CASSVAFNEQFF. The CDR3, as DNA: TGTGCCAGCAGCGTAGCTTTCAATGAGCAGTTCTTC.

This rearrangement joins TRBV4-1 to TRBJ2-1; TRBD2 aligns across 8 bases. Germline CDR1 MGHRA, CDR2 YSYEKL. Trimming at V came to 4 bases and at J to 0 bases, leaving 5 bases not matched to a gene. The CDR3 spans 16 residues. In nucleotides, the CDR3 is TGCGCCAGCAGCCTTCAGACTAGCGCCTCCTACAATGAGCAGTTCTTC. This encodes CASSLQTSASYNEQFF.

The chain uses TRBV6-5 and TRBJ1-4; no firm D call. CDR1 is MNHEY, CDR2 SVGAGI, per germline. CDR3 length: 14 amino acids. Between the trimmed V and J ends, which lost 6 bases and 4 bases, there was a span of 12 bases. In DNA form, the CDR3 reads TGTGCCAGCAGATCGGGAGCCTATAATGAAAAACTGTTTTTT. Encoded protein: CASRSGAYNEKLFF.

The chain carries TRBV18 and TRBJ1-1; the D gene is possibly TRBD1 (6 bases). CDR1 KGHSH and CDR2 LQKENI come from the germline V gene. The CDR3 sequence is 15 residues long. The germline V and J ends were trimmed by 0 bases and 1 base, with 9 bases remaining between them. The DNA for the CDR3 is TGTGCCAGCTCACCACCTGGGACACCGAACACTGAAGCTTTCTTT. It is translated as CASSPPGTPNTEAFF.

V usage is TRBV19 and J usage is TRBJ2-3, with D unresolved. Germline V CDR1 and CDR2: LNHDA, SQIVND (reference sequence). The CDR3 contains 13 residues. V was cut by 2 bases and J by 3 bases, with 6 bases left in between. As DNA, the CDR3 is TGTGCCAGTAGTATAACGTTAACAGATACGCAGTATTTT. Its protein is CASSITLTDTQYF.

The CDR3 sequence: CASSGRTGPGLAGGNANTGELFF. In nucleotides, the CDR3 is TGCGCCAGCAGCGGACGGACAGGGCCAGGACTAGCGGGAGGCAACGCGAACACCGGGGAGCTGTTTTTT. The chain carries TRBV5-1 and TRBJ2-2, with TRBD2 identical over 14 bases. V shed 4 bases and J 0 bases; nucleotides not matched to a gene: 20. The germline V gene has CDR1 SGHRS and CDR2 YFSETQ. CDR3 length: 23 residues.

This rearrangement joins TRBV9 to TRBJ2-7, with a weak D call TRBD2 (6 bases). The CDR3 sequence is 14 residues long. CDR1 and CDR2 (germline): SGDLS, YYNGEE. Trimming removed 3 bases at V and 0 bases at J, with 10 bases between. As DNA, the CDR3 is TGTGCCAGCAGCGAGGCGACTAGCTCCTACGAGCAGTACTTC. Translation gives CASSEATSSYEQYF. Variable domain in full (rest from reference TRBV9 and TRBJ2-7): DSGVTQTPKHLITATGQRVTLRCSPRSGDLSVYWYQQSLDQGLQFLIQYYNGEERAKGNILERFSAQQFPDLHSELNLSSLELGDSALYFCASSEATSSYEQYFGPGTRLTVT.

The rearrangement links TRBV2 to TRBJ2-1, with D tentatively TRBD2 (5 bases). The CDR3 has 15 residues. Trimming stripped 2 bases from V and 9 bases from J, with 17 bases between. The germline gives CDR1 SNHLY, CDR2 FYNNEI. As DNA, the CDR3 is TGTGCCAGCAGTGAAATGTGGGAGAGGTTCGGTGAGCAGTTCTTC. This sequence encodes CASSEMWERFGEQFF. Using reference TRBV2 and TRBJ2-1 for the parts outside the CDR3, the full variable domain is EPEVTQTPSHQVTQMGQEVILRCVPISNHLYFYWYRQILGQKVEFLVSFYNNEISEKSEIFDDQFSVERPDGSNFTLKIRSTKLEDSAMYFCASSEMWERFGEQFFGPGTRLTVL.

V usage is TRBV11-3 and J usage is TRBJ2-7, with unresolved D. Germline CDR1 and CDR2: SGHNT and YENEEA. The length of the CDR3 is 16 residues. V was cut by 6 bases and J by 0 bases, with 18 bases left in between. The CDR3 protein is CASSDKPWVNSYEQYF. The DNA for the CDR3 is TGTGCCAGCAGTGACAAACCCTGGGTCAACTCCTACGAGCAGTACTTC.

This clone has a single count. The chain carries TRBV6-1 and TRBJ1-1; the match to TRBD1 covers 8 bases. The V segment lost 0 bases and the J segment 1 base; nucleotides outside the gene matches: 7. CDR1 MNHNS and CDR2 SASEGT come from the germline V gene. The CDR3 consists of 17 residues. Here the CDR3 DNA reads TGTGCCAGCAGTGAAGCAACGGACAGGGCGGGGAACACTGAAGCTTTCTTT. Translated, it gives CASSEATDRAGNTEAFF.

The chain employs TRBV10-2 and TRBJ2-1, with TRBD2 identical over 11 bases. The CDR3 runs 15 residues. After removal of 2 bases from V and 8 bases from J, the junction contained 5 bases not matched to a gene. CDR1 and CDR2 (germline): WSHSY, SAAADI. CDR3 amino acids: CASSERLAGGDEQFF. In nucleotides, the CDR3 is TGCGCCAGCAGTGAGCGTCTAGCGGGAGGCGATGAGCAGTTCTTC.

This clone was seen only once. This chain uses TRBV27 with TRBJ2-1; 9 bases fit TRBD2. There are 14 residues in the CDR3. The V gene end was trimmed by 5 bases and the J gene end by 2 bases; junction bases not matched to a gene: 1. CDR1 and CDR2 from the germline V gene are MNHEY and SMNVEV (reference sequence). The CDR3 is CASSRTSAYNEQFF. The CDR3 DNA is TGTGCCAGCAGTCGGACTAGCGCCTACAATGAGCAGTTCTTC.

A few counts support this clone. The chain links TRBV19 to TRBJ1-5; maybe TRBD1 (5 bases). Germline V gene data show CDR1 as LNHDA and CDR2 as SQIVND (reference sequence). With 7 bases removed from V and 4 bases from J, the gap between germline ends came to 17 bases. The CDR3 is made up of 15 amino acids. The CDR3 sequence is CASTSQGRENQPQHF. The CDR3 DNA is TGTGCCAGTACCTCCCAGGGTAGGGAGAATCAGCCCCAGCATTTT.

This clone occurred a few times. The J gene is TRBJ2-1, the V gene TRBV6-5, with D maybe TRBD2 (5 bases). The CDR3 runs to 14 residues. Germline V gene data show CDR1 as MNHEY and CDR2 as SVGAGI. Between the trimmed V and J ends, which lost 2 bases and 6 bases, there was a span of 11 bases. The CDR3: CASSYVGDPNEQFF. In nucleotides, the CDR3 is TGTGCCAGCAGTTACGTGGGAGATCCCAATGAGCAGTTCTTC.

This clone was detected only once. This chain joins TRBV19 and TRBJ1-1; a possible D gene is TRBD1 (5 bases). V lost 6 bases, J lost 5 bases, and 16 bases lay in between. CDR1 and CDR2 (germline): LNHDA, SQIVND (reference sequence). The CDR3 totals 14 residues. The CDR3: CASRGEGGGTEAFF. The CDR3 nucleotides read TGTGCCAGTAGGGGGGAGGGAGGTGGGACTGAAGCTTTCTTT.

CDR3 nucleotide sequence: TGTGCCAGTAGCGTAACTAGCGGGACGAGGGATGAGCAGTTCTTC. Amino acid sequence: CASSVTSGTRDEQFF. The chain links TRBV19 to TRBJ2-1, with TRBD2 identical over 10 bases. Germline values: CDR1 LNHDA, CDR2 SQIVND (reference sequence). After removal of 6 bases from V and 8 bases from J, the junction contained 10 bases not matched to a gene. This CDR3 has 15 amino acids.

This clone was counted once. The chain joins TRBV5-1 to TRBJ2-7; TRBD2 matches 11 bases. This CDR3 is 16 amino acids long. Germline V gene sequence: CDR1 SGHRS, CDR2 YFSETQ. Unmatched junction bases numbered 5, after V lost 0 bases and J lost 3 bases. CDR3 nucleotides: TGCGCCAGCAGCTTGGGAGGGACTAGCGGCTACTACGAGCAGTACTTC. It codes for CASSLGGTSGYYEQYF.